This is a list of T cell receptor beta chains from one sample in a study of early T cells in non-severe SARS-CoV-2 infection. TCRdb re-called the 5' RACE reads through MiXCR, storing one row per CDR3 protein. This sample has around 35,000 distinct CDR3 sequences, with roughly 6.3% found just once. Sample: whole blood. These receptors all come from an adult who was a healthcare worker with PCR-confirmed SARS-CoV-2 infection or an uninfected control (not recorded which). Each CDR3 is given with its conserved first and last residue. D genes are given only for firm matches. Where a row states a size, it is once, few, many or the class of an expanded clone; other rows omit it.

d_call	j_call	clone_size	v_call	cdr3_nt	cdr3_aa
TRBD2	TRBJ2-7	-	TRBV3-1	TGTGCCAGCAGCCAAGATCAAACTAGCGGGGGGTACGAGCAGTACTTC	CASSQDQTSGGYEQYF
-	TRBJ2-3	many	TRBV12-3/TRBV12-4	TGTGCCAGCAGTTTGGCGGGACTCACAGATACGCAGTATTTT	CASSLAGLTDTQYF
-	TRBJ2-7	few	TRBV4-1	TGCGCCAGCAGCCAAGGGGGAATGGGGTACGAGCAGTACTTC	CASSQGGMGYEQYF
TRBD2	TRBJ2-7	-	TRBV18	TGTGCCAGCTCACCGAAAGATAGCGGGAGGTGGGATTACGAGCAGTACTTC	CASSPKDSGRWDYEQYF
-	TRBJ2-3	-	TRBV7-9	TGTGCCAGCTCCTCCCAGACGGATACGCAGTATTTT	CASSSQTDTQYF
-	TRBJ2-5	-	TRBV5-4	TGTGCCAGCAGCTTGCACAGTCAAGAGACCCAGTACTTC	CASSLHSQETQYF
-	TRBJ2-2	-	TRBV12-3/TRBV12-4	TGTGCCAGCAGTTCATCCACAGGGCGACGAAACACCGGGGAGCTGTTTTTT	CASSSSTGRRNTGELFF
-	TRBJ1-1	few	TRBV6-5	TGTGCCGCTCGGGCAGAGAACACTGAAGCTTTCTTT	CAARAENTEAFF
-	TRBJ2-7	-	TRBV20-1	TGCAGTGCTAGCAGGGGCCAGGGCCCCTACGAGCAGTACTTC	CSASRGQGPYEQYF
-	TRBJ2-7	-	TRBV20-1	TGCAGTGCTTGGAGGGCCGCAGACGAGCAGTACTTC	CSAWRAADEQYF
TRBD1	TRBJ2-7	many	TRBV28	TGTGCCAGCCAGACAGGGACGGCCCACGAGCAGTACTTC	CASQTGTAHEQYF
TRBD2	TRBJ2-1	many	TRBV19	TGTGCCAGTATGCGCGGGAGAGGATACAATGAGCAGTTCTTC	CASMRGRGYNEQFF
TRBD1	TRBJ2-7	medium-sized	TRBV19	TGTGCCAGTGCCCCGTCAGGGACAGGGACTTACGAGCAGTACTTC	CASAPSGTGTYEQYF
TRBD1	TRBJ2-1	many	TRBV3-1	TGTGCCAGCAGCCAAATCTCCGGGACAGGATCCTACAATGAGCAGTTCTTC	CASSQISGTGSYNEQFF
-	TRBJ2-3	many	TRBV7-2	TGTGCCAGCAGCTTATCATTGGGGGCGGGGTCAGATACGCAGTATTTT	CASSLSLGAGSDTQYF
-	TRBJ2-1	many	TRBV5-4	TGTGCCAGCAGCGAGGGCTACACATCCTACAATGAGCAGTTCTTC	CASSEGYTSYNEQFF
-	TRBJ2-6	many	TRBV18	TGTGCCAGCTCACCTGGACGCTCTGGGGCCAACGTCCTGACTTTC	CASSPGRSGANVLTF
-	TRBJ1-5	many	TRBV6-5	TGTGCCAGCAGTCCTGACAGATATCAGCCCCAGCATTTT	CASSPDRYQPQHF
-	TRBJ2-5	many	TRBV7-2	TGTGCCAGCAGCATTTACAGGAGGGCGGGATTTACGACCCAGTACTTC	CASSIYRRAGFTTQYF
TRBD1	TRBJ1-2	many	TRBV18	TGTGCCAGCTCACCGGGACAGTCCCCCTTTAACTATGGCTACACCTTC	CASSPGQSPFNYGYTF
TRBD1	TRBJ2-7	-	TRBV25-1	TGTGCCAGCAGTCCGGCCAACAGGGGCGCCTACGAGCAGTACTTC	CASSPANRGAYEQYF
-	TRBJ1-2	-	TRBV11-2	TGTGCCAGCCATAATCCGGCCCCGGGACACTGGAACTATGGCTACACCTTC	CASHNPAPGHWNYGYTF
TRBD2	TRBJ2-3	many	TRBV4-2	TGTGCCAGCAGCCAAGAAAGCGGGAGGGCCTCAGATACGCAGTATTTT	CASSQESGRASDTQYF
-	TRBJ2-7	many	TRBV11-2	TGTGCCAGCAGCTCTTCCACCCGGGACCCTTCCTACGAGCAGTACTTC	CASSSSTRDPSYEQYF
TRBD2	TRBJ2-7	-	TRBV28	TGTGCCAGCAGTTATAGCGGGATGTTTTACGAGCAGTACTTC	CASSYSGMFYEQYF
-	TRBJ1-1	many	TRBV6-6	TGTGCCAGCAGCCGTGTAGTGAACACTGAAGCTTTCTTT	CASSRVVNTEAFF
-	TRBJ2-3	-	TRBV7-9	TGTGCCAGCAGCTCACGAGAAACCCCCACAGATACGCAGTATTTT	CASSSRETPTDTQYF
-	TRBJ2-7	-	TRBV20-1	TGCAGTGCTAGAAGTGGATTCGAGCAGTACTTC	CSARSGFEQYF
TRBD2	TRBJ2-1	many	TRBV7-2	TGTGCCAGCAGCTTAATGGGGACCACCCTAGCGGGACTAGACAATGAGCAGTTCTTC	CASSLMGTTLAGLDNEQFF
TRBD1	TRBJ2-7	once	TRBV28	TGTGCCAGCAGTTCAGCAGGGGGCTCCTACGAGCAGTACTTC	CASSSAGGSYEQYF
-	TRBJ2-7	few	TRBV12-3/TRBV12-4	TGTGCCAGCGGGTTACTCGGGTACGAGCAGTACTTC	CASGLLGYEQYF
TRBD2	TRBJ2-5	few	TRBV20-1	TGCAGTGCTATTAGGGAGGGCCAAGAGACCCAGTACTTC	CSAIREGQETQYF
-	TRBJ2-1	many	TRBV7-9	TGTGCCAACAGCCCGATAGGGACGCCCTACAATGAGCAGTTCTTC	CANSPIGTPYNEQFF
-	TRBJ2-7	few	TRBV12-3/TRBV12-4	TGTGCCAGCAGTCCTCGTCAGGCCTACGAGCAGTACTTC	CASSPRQAYEQYF